This T cell receptor beta chain was profiled in a study of T cell responses to AZD1222 COVID-19 vaccine. V shed 3 bases, J shed 6 bases, and the junction held 1 base outside the gene matches. CDR1 and CDR2 from the germline V gene are SGHRS and YFSETQ. The CDR3 totals 13 residues. Researchers grouped second doses given at about 4 or about 12 weeks into one pool. Libraries were prepared by immunoSEQ multiplex PCR; TCRdb keeps only in-frame clonotypes and omits some of them. The profile shows approximately 190,000 clones, approximately 93% of them singletons. The clonotype comes from an adult who received the AZD1222 COVID-19 vaccine. The chain links TRBV5-1 to TRBJ2-2; TRBD2 matches 8 bases. The sequencing here drew on peripheral blood, taken 28 days after the second AZD1222 dose. The CDR3 sequence: CASSSGGAGELFF. Written as DNA, the CDR3 is TGCGCCAGCAGCTCCGGGGGGGCCGGGGAGCTGTTTTTT. Supplemented by reference TRBV5-1 and TRBJ2-2, the full variable domain reads KAGVTQTPRYLIKTRGQQVTLSCSPISGHRSVSWYQQTPGQGLQFLFEYFSETQRNKGNFPGRFSGRQFSNSRSEMNVSTLELGDSALYLCASSSGGAGELFFGEGSRLTVL.